This T cell receptor beta chain was observed in a study of blood T cell repertoires in COVID-19. The wider study: The samples span acute and convalescent COVID-19 from the United States, Italy and Spain. T cells, B-cell-depleted T cells, or PBMCs provided the cDNA or gDNA that served as material.

This clone was detected once. V lost 0 bases and J 1 base, leaving 10 bases between the germline ends. CDR3 length: 15 amino acids. Germline assignment: CDR1 SGHDT and CDR2 YYEEEE. In the authors' methods: The assay estimated nucleated cells by amplifying reference gene primers. Clones were sequenced by immunoSEQ multiplex PCR, and TCRdb holds only the in-frame ones, with some missing. That table gives V, J and clone size, and the DNA gave D and trimming. The sample lists around 140,000 clones; about nine tenths were seen once. The rearrangement uses TRBV5-6 and TRBJ2-5; D may be TRBD1 (5 bases). The specimen sequenced was peripheral blood. The sequence came from a man between 45 and 60 years old who had recovered from COVID-19. CDR3 bases: TGTGCCAGCAGCTTGGTTGGCAGGGCCCAAGAGACCCAGTACTTC. Translating it yields CASSLVGRAQETQYF.